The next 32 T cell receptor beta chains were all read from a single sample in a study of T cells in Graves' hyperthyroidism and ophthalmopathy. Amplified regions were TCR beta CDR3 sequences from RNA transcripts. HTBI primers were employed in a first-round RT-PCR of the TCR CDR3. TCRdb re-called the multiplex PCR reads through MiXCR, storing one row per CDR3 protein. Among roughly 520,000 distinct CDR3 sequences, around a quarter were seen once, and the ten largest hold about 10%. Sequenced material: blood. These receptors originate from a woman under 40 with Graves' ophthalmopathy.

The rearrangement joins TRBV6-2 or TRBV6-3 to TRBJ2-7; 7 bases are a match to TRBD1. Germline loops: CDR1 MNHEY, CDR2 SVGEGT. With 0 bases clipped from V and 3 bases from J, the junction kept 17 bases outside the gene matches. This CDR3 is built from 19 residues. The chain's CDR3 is CASSYSSVPGQFRYYEQYF. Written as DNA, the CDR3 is TGTGCCAGCAGTTACTCCAGCGTCCCGGGACAGTTCCGATACTACGAGCAGTACTTC.

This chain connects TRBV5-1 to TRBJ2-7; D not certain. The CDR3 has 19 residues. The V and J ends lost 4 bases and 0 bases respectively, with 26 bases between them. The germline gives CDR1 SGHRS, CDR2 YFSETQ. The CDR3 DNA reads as TGCGCCAGCAGCCGCTCGTTCCCCCTTCCGGGCCGGAACTCCTACGAGCAGTACTTC. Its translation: CASSRSFPLPGRNSYEQYF.

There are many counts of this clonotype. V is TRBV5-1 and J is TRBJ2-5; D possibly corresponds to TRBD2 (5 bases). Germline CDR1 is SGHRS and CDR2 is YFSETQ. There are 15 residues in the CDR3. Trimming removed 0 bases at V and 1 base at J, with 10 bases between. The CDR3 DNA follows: TGCGCCAGCAGCTTGGTACACGGAGGCCAAGAGACCCAGTACTTC. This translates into CASSLVHGGQETQYF.

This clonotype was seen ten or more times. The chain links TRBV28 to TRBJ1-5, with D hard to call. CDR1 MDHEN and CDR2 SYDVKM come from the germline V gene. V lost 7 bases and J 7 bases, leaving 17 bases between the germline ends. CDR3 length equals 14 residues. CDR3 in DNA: TGTGCCAGCATGGATTGGGGTGGAGGGCAGCCCCAGCATTTT. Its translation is CASMDWGGGQPQHF. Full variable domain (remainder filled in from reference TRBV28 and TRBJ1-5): DVKVTQSSRYLVKRTGEKVFLECVQDMDHENMFWYRQDPGLGLRLIYFSYDVKMKEKGDIPEGYSVSREKKERFSLILESASTNQTSMYLCASMDWGGGQPQHFGDGTRLSIL.

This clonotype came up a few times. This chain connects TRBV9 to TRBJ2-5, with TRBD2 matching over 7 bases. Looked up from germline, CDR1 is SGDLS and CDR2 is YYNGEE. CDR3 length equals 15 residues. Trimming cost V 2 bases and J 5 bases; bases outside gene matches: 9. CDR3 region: CASSVDHSGSETQYF. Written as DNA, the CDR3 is TGTGCCAGCAGCGTGGACCATAGCGGGTCTGAGACCCAGTACTTC.

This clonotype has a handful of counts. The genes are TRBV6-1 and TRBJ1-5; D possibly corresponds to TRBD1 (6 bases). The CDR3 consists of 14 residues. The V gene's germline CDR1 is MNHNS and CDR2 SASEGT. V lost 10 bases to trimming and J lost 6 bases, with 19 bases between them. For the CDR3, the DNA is TGTGCCACCAGGCTAGGGGGGAGAGGTCAGCCCCAGCATTTT. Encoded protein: CATRLGGRGQPQHF.

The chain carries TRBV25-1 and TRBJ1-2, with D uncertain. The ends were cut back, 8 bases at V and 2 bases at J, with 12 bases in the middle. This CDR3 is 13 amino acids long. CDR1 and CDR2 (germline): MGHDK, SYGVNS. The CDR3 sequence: CASRVDDNYGYTF. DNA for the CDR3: TGTGCCAGCCGGGTAGATGACAACTATGGCTACACCTTC.

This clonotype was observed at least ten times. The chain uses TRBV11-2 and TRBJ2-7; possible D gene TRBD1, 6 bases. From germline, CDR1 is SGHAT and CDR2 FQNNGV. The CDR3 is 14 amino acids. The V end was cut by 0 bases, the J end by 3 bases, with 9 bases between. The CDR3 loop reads CASSLDPDSYEQYF. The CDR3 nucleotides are TGTGCCAGCAGCTTAGATCCGGACAGCTACGAGCAGTACTTC.

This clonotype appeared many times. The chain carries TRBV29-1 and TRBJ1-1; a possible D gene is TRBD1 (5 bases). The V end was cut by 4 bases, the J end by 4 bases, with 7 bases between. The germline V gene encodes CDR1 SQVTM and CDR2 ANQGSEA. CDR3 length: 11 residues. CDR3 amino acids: CSVGRGTEAFF. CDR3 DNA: TGCAGCGTTGGGAGGGGCACTGAAGCTTTCTTT.

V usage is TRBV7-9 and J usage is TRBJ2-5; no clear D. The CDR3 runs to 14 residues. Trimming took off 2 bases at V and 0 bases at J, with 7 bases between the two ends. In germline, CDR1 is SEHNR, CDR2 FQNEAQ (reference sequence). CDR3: CASSLSEHQETQYF. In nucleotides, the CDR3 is TGTGCCAGCAGCTTATCGGAGCACCAAGAGACCCAGTACTTC.

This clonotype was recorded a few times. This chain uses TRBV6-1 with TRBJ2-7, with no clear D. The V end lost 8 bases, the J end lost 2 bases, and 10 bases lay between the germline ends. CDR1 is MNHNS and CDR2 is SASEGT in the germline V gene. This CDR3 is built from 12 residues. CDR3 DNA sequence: TGTGCCAGCGAAGGGCCGACCTACGAGCAGTACTTC. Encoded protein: CASEGPTYEQYF.

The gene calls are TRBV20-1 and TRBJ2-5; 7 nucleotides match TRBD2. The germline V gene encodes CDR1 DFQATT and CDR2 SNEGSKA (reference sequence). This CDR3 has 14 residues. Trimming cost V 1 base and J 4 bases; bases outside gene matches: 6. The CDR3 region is CSARVGRETETQYF. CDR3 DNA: TGCAGTGCTAGAGTAGGGCGGGAGACAGAGACCCAGTACTTC.

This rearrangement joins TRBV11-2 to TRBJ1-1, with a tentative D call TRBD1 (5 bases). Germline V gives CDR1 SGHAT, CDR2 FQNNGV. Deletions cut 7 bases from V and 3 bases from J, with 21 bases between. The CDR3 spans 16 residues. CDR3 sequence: CASTILVGQEHTEAFF. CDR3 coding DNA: TGTGCCAGCACCATATTGGTGGGGCAAGAACACACTGAAGCTTTCTTT.

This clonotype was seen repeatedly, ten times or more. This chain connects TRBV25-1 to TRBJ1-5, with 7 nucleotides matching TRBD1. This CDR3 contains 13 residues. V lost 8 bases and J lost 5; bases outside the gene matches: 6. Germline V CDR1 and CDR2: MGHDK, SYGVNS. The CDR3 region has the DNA TGTGCCAGCCTACAGGGGCCGGATCAGCCCCAGCATTTT. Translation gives CASLQGPDQPQHF.

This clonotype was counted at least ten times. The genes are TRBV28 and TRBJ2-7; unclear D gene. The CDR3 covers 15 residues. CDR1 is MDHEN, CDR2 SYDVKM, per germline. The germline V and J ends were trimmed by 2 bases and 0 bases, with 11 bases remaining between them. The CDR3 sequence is CASSLPHWNSYEQYF. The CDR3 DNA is TGTGCCAGCAGTTTACCTCATTGGAACTCCTACGAGCAGTACTTC.

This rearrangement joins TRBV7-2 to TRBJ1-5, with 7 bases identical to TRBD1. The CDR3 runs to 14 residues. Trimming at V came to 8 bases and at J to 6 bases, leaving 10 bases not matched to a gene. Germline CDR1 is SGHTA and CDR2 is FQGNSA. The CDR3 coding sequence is TGTGCCAGCTCCCCTGCAGGGGGAAGTCAGCCCCAGCATTTT. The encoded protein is CASSPAGGSQPQHF. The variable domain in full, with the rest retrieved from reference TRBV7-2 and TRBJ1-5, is GAGVSQSPSNKVTEKGKDVELRCDPISGHTALYWYRQSLGQGLEFLIYFQGNSAPDKSGLPSDRFSAERTGGSVSTLTIQRTQQEDSAVYLCASSPAGGSQPQHFGDGTRLSIL.

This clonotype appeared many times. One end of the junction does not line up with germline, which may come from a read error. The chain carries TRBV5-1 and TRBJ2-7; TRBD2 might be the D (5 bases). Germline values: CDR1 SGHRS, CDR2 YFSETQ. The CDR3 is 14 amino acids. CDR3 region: CASSSQDGTYEQYF. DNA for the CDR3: TGTGCCAGCAGTTCTCAAGACGGGACCTACGAGCAGTACTTC.

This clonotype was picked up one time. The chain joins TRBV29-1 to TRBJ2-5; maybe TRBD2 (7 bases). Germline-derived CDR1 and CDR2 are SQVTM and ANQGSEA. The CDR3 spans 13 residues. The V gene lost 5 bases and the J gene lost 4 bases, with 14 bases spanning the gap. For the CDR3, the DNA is TGCAGCGTTTGGGGGGGGGCAGGAGAGACCCAGTACTTC. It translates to CSVWGGAGETQYF. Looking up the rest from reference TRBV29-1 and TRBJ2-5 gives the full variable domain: SAVISQKPSRDICQRGTSLTIQCQVDSQVTMMFWYRQQPGQSLTLIATANQGSEATYESGFVIDKFPISRPNLTFSTLTVSNMSPEDSSIYLCSVWGGAGETQYFGPGTRLLVL.

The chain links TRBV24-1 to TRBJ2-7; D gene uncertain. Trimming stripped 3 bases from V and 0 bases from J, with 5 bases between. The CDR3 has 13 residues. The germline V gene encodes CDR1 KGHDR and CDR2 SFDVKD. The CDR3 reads CATSDPLSYEQYF. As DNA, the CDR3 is TGTGCCACCAGTGATCCCCTCTCCTACGAGCAGTACTTC.

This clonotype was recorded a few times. CDR3 in amino acids: CASSLSVSPETQYF. CDR3 sequence (DNA): TGTGCCAGCAGTTTATCTGTGTCCCCCGAGACCCAGTACTTC. The chain couples TRBV27 to TRBJ2-5; D gene uncertain. Germline V lookup: CDR1 MNHEY, CDR2 SMNVEV (reference sequence). The CDR3 has 14 residues. Trimming pared 0 bases from V and 5 bases from J, leaving 10 bases between.

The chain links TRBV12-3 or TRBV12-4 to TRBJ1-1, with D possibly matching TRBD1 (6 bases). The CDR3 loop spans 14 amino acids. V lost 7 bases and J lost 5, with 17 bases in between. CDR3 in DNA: TGTGCCAGCACCTCCACGGGGGGGCGAACTGAAGCTTTCTTT. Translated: CASTSTGGRTEAFF.

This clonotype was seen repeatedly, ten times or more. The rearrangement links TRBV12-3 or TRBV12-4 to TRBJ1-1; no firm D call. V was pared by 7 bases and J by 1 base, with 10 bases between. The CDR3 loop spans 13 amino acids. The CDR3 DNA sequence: TGTGCCAGCACTTCGACGCGGAACACTGAAGCTTTCTTT. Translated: CASTSTRNTEAFF.

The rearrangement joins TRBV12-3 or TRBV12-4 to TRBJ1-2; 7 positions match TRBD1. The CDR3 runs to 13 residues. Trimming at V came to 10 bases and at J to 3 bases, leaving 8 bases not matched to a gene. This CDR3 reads CATLTGLDYGYTF. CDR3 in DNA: TGTGCCACCTTGACAGGGCTGGACTATGGCTACACCTTC.

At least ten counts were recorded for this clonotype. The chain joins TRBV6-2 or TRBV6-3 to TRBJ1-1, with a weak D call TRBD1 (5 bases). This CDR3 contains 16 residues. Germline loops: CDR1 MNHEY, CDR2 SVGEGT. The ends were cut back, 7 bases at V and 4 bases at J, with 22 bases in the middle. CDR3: CASTYGPGTMSTEAFF. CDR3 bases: TGTGCCAGCACCTACGGGCCAGGGACCATGAGCACTGAAGCTTTCTTT.

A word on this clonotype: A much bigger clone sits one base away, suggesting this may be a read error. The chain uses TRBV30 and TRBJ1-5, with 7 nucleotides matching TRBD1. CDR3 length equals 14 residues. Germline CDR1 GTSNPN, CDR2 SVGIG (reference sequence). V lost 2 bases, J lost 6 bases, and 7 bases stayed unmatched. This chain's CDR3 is CAWSTDRESQPQHF. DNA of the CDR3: TGTGCCTGGAGTACCGACAGGGAGAGTCAGCCCCAGCATTTT.

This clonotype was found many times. DNA for the CDR3: TGTGCCAGCTCATCGGGACCCATCACGGAGACCCAGTACTTC. It yields the protein CASSSGPITETQYF. The V call is TRBV18, the J call TRBJ2-5, with D perhaps assigned TRBD1 or TRBD2 (5 bases each). The germline CDR1 and CDR2 sequences are KGHSH and LQKENI. This CDR3 comprises 14 residues. V gave up 5 bases and J gave up 5 bases, with 15 bases separating them.

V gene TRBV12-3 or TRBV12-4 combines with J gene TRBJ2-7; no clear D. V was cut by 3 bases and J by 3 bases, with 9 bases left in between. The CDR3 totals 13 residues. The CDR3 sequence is CASSFGPYYEQYF. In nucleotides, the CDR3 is TGTGCCAGCAGTTTCGGGCCCTACTACGAGCAGTACTTC.

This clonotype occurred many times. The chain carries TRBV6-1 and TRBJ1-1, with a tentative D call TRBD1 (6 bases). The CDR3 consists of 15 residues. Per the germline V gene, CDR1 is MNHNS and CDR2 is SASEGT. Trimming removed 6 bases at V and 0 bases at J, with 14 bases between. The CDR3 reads CASSEGGDMNTEAFF. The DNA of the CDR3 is TGTGCCAGCAGCGAGGGGGGGGACATGAACACTGAAGCTTTCTTT.

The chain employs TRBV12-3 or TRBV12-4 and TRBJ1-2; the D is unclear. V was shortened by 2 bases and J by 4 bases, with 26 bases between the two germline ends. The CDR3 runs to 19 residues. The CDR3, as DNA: TGTGCCAGCAGTTTACCCCCCCCTGGCCCACGGATCCGTGGCTATGGCTACACCTTC. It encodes CASSLPPPGPRIRGYGYTF.

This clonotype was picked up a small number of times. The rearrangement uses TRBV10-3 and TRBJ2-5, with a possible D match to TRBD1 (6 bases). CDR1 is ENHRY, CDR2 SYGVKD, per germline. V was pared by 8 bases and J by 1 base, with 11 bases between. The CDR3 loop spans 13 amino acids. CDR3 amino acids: CAIATTGQETQYF. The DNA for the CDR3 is TGTGCCATCGCTACGACAGGCCAAGAGACCCAGTACTTC.

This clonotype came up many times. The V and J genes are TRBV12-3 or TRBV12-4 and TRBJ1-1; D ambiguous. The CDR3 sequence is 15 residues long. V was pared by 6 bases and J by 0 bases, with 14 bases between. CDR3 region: CASSPAPSLNTEAFF. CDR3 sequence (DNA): TGTGCCAGCAGCCCCGCTCCTAGTCTGAACACTGAAGCTTTCTTT.

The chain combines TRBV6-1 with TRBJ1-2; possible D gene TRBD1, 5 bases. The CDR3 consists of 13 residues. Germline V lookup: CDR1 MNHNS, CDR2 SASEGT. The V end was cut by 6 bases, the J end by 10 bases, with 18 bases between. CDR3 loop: CASREGTASPYTF. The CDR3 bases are TGTGCCAGCAGAGAGGGGACTGCTTCTCCCTACACCTTC.